These 32 T cell receptor beta chains were all obtained from the same sample, sequenced in a study of CD8 T cells in ankylosing spondylitis. Study observations and caveats: Characteristic of ankylosing spondylitis blood, it appeared, was a TCR beta motif comprising eight highly homologous variants.

Their specific antigens are unknown. TCRdb reanalysed the 5' RACE reads using MiXCR and keeps one entry per CDR3 protein. The sample contains roughly 370,000 distinct CDR3 sequences, around 20% of which appear only once. Sequenced input: blood, either unsorted or a sorted T cell fraction (not recorded which). The receptors originated from a male donor with ankylosing spondylitis.

This clonotype showed up just a few times. The V call is TRBV5-1, the J call TRBJ2-3, with 9 bases that match TRBD2. Trimming at V came to 7 bases and at J to 4 bases, leaving 10 bases not matched to a gene. CDR1 is SGHRS and CDR2 is YFSETQ in the germline V gene. This CDR3 comprises 15 residues. Here the CDR3 DNA reads TGCGCCAGCTCAAAGGAGGGACTAGCCCCAGATACGCAGTATTTT. Its translation is CASSKEGLAPDTQYF.

The rearrangement joins TRBV20-1 to TRBJ1-5; TRBD1 is a possible D gene (6 bases). Per the germline V gene, CDR1 is DFQATT and CDR2 is SNEGSKA (reference sequence). V was trimmed by 6 bases and J by 0 bases, leaving 12 bases between them. The CDR3 is made up of 14 amino acids. The CDR3 loop reads CSAQTGLSNQPQHF. CDR3 coding DNA: TGCAGTGCCCAGACAGGACTTAGCAATCAGCCCCAGCATTTT.

The chain carries TRBV9 and TRBJ2-7; tentatively, D is TRBD2 (6 bases). Between the trimmed V and J ends, which lost 1 base and 1 base, there was a span of 12 bases. Germline CDR1 and CDR2: SGDLS and YYNGEE. The CDR3 loop spans 15 amino acids. DNA of the CDR3: TGTGCCAGCAGCGTAACGACGGGAGAATCCTACGAGCAGTACTTC. Protein: CASSVTTGESYEQYF.

The genes are TRBV7-8 and TRBJ2-3; 10 bases match TRBD2. The CDR3 spans 17 residues. In germline, CDR1 is SGHVS, CDR2 FQNEAQ. V gave up 4 bases and J gave up 4 bases; unmatched junction bases: 11. CDR3 nucleotide sequence: TGTGCCAGCAGCTCAACTCGTCTAGCGGGAGTCGCAGATACGCAGTATTTT. As protein: CASSSTRLAGVADTQYF.

In DNA, the CDR3 is TGTGCCAGCAGTTTCGCCCGGCCGTACGAGCAGTACTTC. Residues: CASSFARPYEQYF. This chain joins TRBV12-3 or TRBV12-4 and TRBJ2-7; D gene unclear. Trimming cost V 3 bases and J 4 bases, with 10 bases left between them. The CDR3 has 13 residues.

This clonotype was detected only a few times. The chain combines TRBV20-1 with TRBJ1-1; no firm D call. The CDR3 spans 14 residues. Germline V gives CDR1 DFQATT, CDR2 SNEGSKA (reference sequence). Trimming shortened V by 6 bases and J by 1 base, and 15 bases separated the two germline ends. CDR3 bases: TGCAGTGCCACCTCAGTGGTGTCGAACACTGAAGCTTTCTTT. This encodes CSATSVVSNTEAFF.

This clonotype has more than one count but fewer than ten. The rearrangement uses TRBV7-9 and TRBJ1-4, with TRBD1 matching over 7 bases. J lost 5 bases, V lost 1 base, and 10 bases had no gene match. CDR1 SEHNR and CDR2 FQNEAQ come from the germline V gene (reference sequence). The CDR3 totals 17 residues. This CDR3 is CASSLGDSPGQNEKLFF. In DNA form, the CDR3 reads TGTGCCAGCAGCTTAGGAGACTCTCCGGGACAGAATGAAAAACTGTTTTTT. Full variable domain (rest looked up from reference TRBV7-9 and TRBJ1-4): DTGVSQNPRHKITKRGQNVTFRCDPISEHNRLYWYRQTLGQGPEFLTYFQNEAQLEKSRLLSDRFSAERPKGSFSTLEIQRTEQGDSAMYLCASSLGDSPGQNEKLFFGSGTQLSVL.

The table lists this clonotype with a few counts. J is TRBJ2-1 and V is TRBV20-1, with 8 bases that match TRBD2. V lost 4 bases, J lost 0 bases, and 8 bases stayed unmatched. The germline CDR1 and CDR2 sequences are DFQATT and SNEGSKA (reference sequence). CDR3 length equals 16 residues. CDR3 nucleotide sequence: TGCAGTGCTACAAGGACTAGCTCGAGCTCCTACAATGAGCAGTTCTTC. Translated, it gives CSATRTSSSSYNEQFF.

The chain links TRBV7-6 to TRBJ1-1; D is unclear. Germline V gene lookup returns CDR1 SGHVS and CDR2 FNYEAQ. The length of the CDR3 is 15 residues. V dropped 2 bases and J dropped 3 bases, with 13 bases sitting between them. The chain's CDR3 is CASSLIPGSDTEAFF. As DNA, the CDR3 is TGTGCCAGCAGCTTAATTCCCGGGTCGGACACTGAAGCTTTCTTT.

V is TRBV9 and J is TRBJ1-1; D unresolved. There are 14 residues in the CDR3. V dropped 0 bases and J dropped 1 base, with 7 bases sitting between them. CDR1 is SGDLS and CDR2 is YYNGEE in the germline V gene. The CDR3: CASSVVGPNTEAFF. The CDR3 nucleotides are TGTGCCAGCAGCGTAGTAGGGCCGAACACTGAAGCTTTCTTT.

This clonotype has a count of ten or more. This sequence joins TRBV29-1 and TRBJ2-7, with D unresolved. The CDR3 loop spans 12 amino acids. The V gene lost 5 bases and the J gene lost 2 bases, with 10 bases spanning the gap. Germline CDR1 reads SQVTM; CDR2 reads ANQGSEA. The CDR3 DNA sequence: TGCAGCGTTCTGACGAGAACCTACGAGCAGTACTTC. Protein: CSVLTRTYEQYF.

This clonotype occurred once. This sequence may be a read error, since a much larger clone differs from it by one base. The genes are TRBV28 and TRBJ2-5; no clear D gene. The CDR3 covers 10 residues. Germline V gives CDR1 MDHEN, CDR2 SYDVKM. The ends were cut back, 5 bases at V and 5 bases at J, with 3 bases in the middle. CDR3 region: CASSGETQYF. For the CDR3, the DNA is TGTGCCAGCAGTGGGGAGACCCAGTACTTC.

This clonotype was seen a few times. The chain recombines TRBV29-1 with TRBJ1-2; D uncertain. This CDR3 is built from 12 residues. V was pared by 2 bases and J by 8 bases, with 12 bases between. Germline CDR1 and CDR2: SQVTM and ANQGSEA. The CDR3 nucleotides read TGCAGCGTTGAATTTCCGCGGGAAGGCTACACCTTC. Translation gives CSVEFPREGYTF.

The V call is TRBV7-9, the J call TRBJ2-3, with 10 bases aligning to TRBD2. The CDR3 has 16 amino acids. The germline V gene encodes CDR1 SEHNR and CDR2 FQNEAQ (reference sequence). Trimming took 3 bases from V and 3 from J; bases not matched to a gene: 6. CDR3 sequence (DNA): TGTGCCAGCAGCTTTCGGCTAGCGGGAGTAACAGATACGCAGTATTTT. Translation gives CASSFRLAGVTDTQYF.

This chain uses TRBV4-2 with TRBJ1-3, with TRBD1 as a possible D gene (6 bases). Germline V lookup: CDR1 LGHNA, CDR2 YNFKEQ. Between the trimmed V and J ends, which lost 5 bases and 4 bases, there was a span of 15 bases. The CDR3 totals 15 residues. The CDR3 DNA reads TGTGCCAGCAGCAAGATTCAGGGGAACGGAAACACCATATATTTT. Encoded protein: CASSKIQGNGNTIYF.

This clonotype occurred many times. One junction end does not reproduce the germline sequence, and a read error may be involved. The gene calls are TRBV3-1 and TRBJ2-1; D ambiguous. Per the germline V gene, CDR1 is LGHDT and CDR2 is YNNKEL (reference sequence). This CDR3 has 11 amino acids. The CDR3 DNA reads as TGCGCCAGCAGCCAATTAAATGAGCAGTTCTTC. This translates into CASSQLNEQFF.

This clonotype was counted only a few times. This chain connects TRBV12-3 or TRBV12-4 to TRBJ2-7; TRBD2 agrees at 11 bases. CDR3 length: 14 residues. V was pared by 7 bases and J by 2 bases, with 4 bases of the junction left unmatched. The CDR3 protein is CASTWTSGPYEQYF. The CDR3 DNA follows: TGTGCCAGCACCTGGACTAGCGGGCCCTACGAGCAGTACTTC.

This clonotype has more than one count but fewer than ten. J is TRBJ2-1 and V is TRBV6-2 or TRBV6-3; unclear D gene. V shed 6 bases and J shed 6 bases, with 12 bases lying between them. The CDR3 is 13 residues long. CDR1 is MNHEY and CDR2 is SVGEGT in the germline V gene. The CDR3 DNA reads as TGTGCCAGCAGGACGACTCAATCCAATGAGCAGTTCTTC. Its protein is CASRTTQSNEQFF.

The rearrangement links TRBV20-1 to TRBJ2-1; 10 nucleotides match TRBD2. The V segment lost 6 bases and the J segment 5 bases; nucleotides outside the gene matches: 7. CDR3 size: 14 residues. Looked up from germline, CDR1 is DFQATT and CDR2 is SNEGSKA (reference sequence). The CDR3 loop reads CSALTSGIHNEQFF. CDR3 bases: TGCAGTGCCCTTACTAGCGGGATTCACAATGAGCAGTTCTTC.

This clonotype has a handful of counts. The J gene is TRBJ2-4, the V gene TRBV28; D gene ambiguous. The V end lost 6 bases, the J end lost 5 bases, and 17 bases lay between the germline ends. The CDR3 extends over 15 amino acids. In germline, CDR1 is MDHEN, CDR2 SYDVKM. The CDR3 spells CASSPPWTRENIQYF. The CDR3, as DNA: TGTGCCAGCAGCCCCCCGTGGACCAGAGAAAACATTCAGTACTTC.

V usage is TRBV12-3 or TRBV12-4 and J usage is TRBJ2-6; unclear D gene. Trimming pared 5 bases from V and 2 bases from J, leaving 13 bases between. The CDR3 contains 16 residues. CDR3 sequence: CASSPSGRPGANVLTF. CDR3 DNA sequence: TGTGCCAGCAGTCCCTCGGGCCGTCCTGGGGCCAACGTCCTGACTTTC.

In this sample, this clonotype turned up a few times. The chain combines TRBV3-1 with TRBJ2-1, with 7 bases that match TRBD1. Germline V CDR1 and CDR2: LGHDT, YNNKEL (reference sequence). Trimming removed 1 base from V and 1 base from J; junction bases left unmatched: 1. The CDR3 is made up of 15 amino acids. The CDR3 loop is CASSQARGSYNEQFF. As DNA, the CDR3 is TGTGCCAGCAGCCAAGCCAGGGGGTCCTACAATGAGCAGTTCTTC.

This clonotype was seen ten or more times. The genes are TRBV7-2 and TRBJ1-1; D is possibly TRBD1 (6 bases). The V and J ends lost 3 bases and 4 bases respectively, with 15 bases between them. This CDR3 spans 15 amino acids. The germline V gene has CDR1 SGHTA and CDR2 FQGNSA. Here the CDR3 reads CASSFQGQGITEAFF. CDR3 coding DNA: TGTGCCAGCAGCTTCCAGGGGCAAGGGATCACTGAAGCTTTCTTT.

The chain joins TRBV3-1 to TRBJ1-4; a possible D gene is TRBD1 (6 bases). The CDR3 is 16 residues long. The germline gives CDR1 LGHDT, CDR2 YNNKEL (reference sequence). With 0 bases removed from V and 8 bases from J, the gap between germline ends came to 16 bases. The CDR3 DNA follows: TGTGCCAGCAGCCAAGAGCCGATAGGGACAAAAGAAAAACTGTTTTTT. This encodes CASSQEPIGTKEKLFF.

This clonotype has at least ten counts. The rearrangement uses TRBV7-9 and TRBJ2-7; tentative D call: TRBD1 (5 bases). Trimming removed 5 bases from V and 0 bases from J, with 11 bases in between. CDR3 length: 14 amino acids. Germline loops: CDR1 SEHNR, CDR2 FQNEAQ (reference sequence). In nucleotides, the CDR3 is TGTGCCAGCAGCACCCGACAGAGCTCCTACGAGCAGTACTTC. Its protein is CASSTRQSSYEQYF.

This clonotype was counted a few times. V is TRBV3-1 and J is TRBJ1-6, with D maybe TRBD1 (6 bases). CDR3 length equals 14 residues. Trimming left V 2 bases short and J 10 bases short, with 12 bases between. Looked up from germline, CDR1 is LGHDT and CDR2 is YNNKEL (reference sequence). The CDR3 bases are TGTGCCAGCAGCCAATCACAGGGAGGCTCACCCCTCCACTTT. This translates into CASSQSQGGSPLHF.

The V and J genes are TRBV12-3 or TRBV12-4 and TRBJ2-1; 11 nucleotides line up with TRBD2. The CDR3 runs 15 residues. Germline trimming cut 7 bases from V and 3 bases from J; bases unmatched to any gene: 5. CDR3 amino acids: CASTLGTSGYNEQFF. As DNA, the CDR3 is TGTGCCAGCACCCTGGGGACTAGCGGCTACAATGAGCAGTTCTTC.

This chain joins TRBV7-2 and TRBJ1-5; D might be TRBD1 (5 bases). The CDR3 spans 16 residues. The V gene lost 5 bases and the J gene lost 0 bases, with 14 bases spanning the gap. Germline CDR1 is SGHTA and CDR2 is FQGNSA. The CDR3 loop is CASSAPGLGSNQPQHF. CDR3 bases: TGTGCCAGCAGCGCGCCGGGACTCGGTAGCAATCAGCCCCAGCATTTT.

The chain combines TRBV6-1 with TRBJ2-3, with 9 bases aligning to TRBD2. The CDR3 is 16 amino acids. V lost 7 bases and J lost 2; bases outside the gene matches: 10. Germline-derived CDR1 and CDR2 are MNHNS and SASEGT. In DNA, the CDR3 is TGTGCCAGCATCCCCCGGCTAGCGGGAAACACAGATACGCAGTATTTT. Its translation: CASIPRLAGNTDTQYF.

CDR3 DNA sequence: TGTGCCAGCAGTTACTCGGACAGGCGAGGGCGAGAGACCCAGTACTTC. Translated, it gives CASSYSDRRGRETQYF. The gene calls are TRBV6-2 or TRBV6-3 and TRBJ2-5, with 7 positions matching TRBD1. After removal of 0 bases from V and 4 bases from J, the junction contained 8 bases not matched to a gene. This CDR3 has 16 residues. Germline values: CDR1 MNHEY, CDR2 SVGEGT.

DNA of the CDR3: TGTGCCAGCAGCCTCAGGAAGCTAGCGGGAGTCGACAATGAGCAGTTCTTC. It is translated as CASSLRKLAGVDNEQFF. The chain carries TRBV7-3 and TRBJ2-1, with 10 bases fitting TRBD2. V shed 5 bases, J shed 5 bases, and the junction held 12 bases outside the gene matches. This CDR3 has 17 amino acids. CDR1 SGHTA and CDR2 FQGTGA come from the germline V gene.

Only a few counts were recorded for this clonotype. This chain joins TRBV24-1 and TRBJ2-1; the D gene is possibly TRBD2 (6 bases). Between the trimmed V and J ends, which lost 3 bases and 7 bases, there was a span of 21 bases. Germline CDR1 is KGHDR and CDR2 is SFDVKD. This CDR3 region has 17 residues. CDR3 protein: CATSDTTLQGGVNEQFF. DNA of the CDR3: TGTGCCACCAGTGATACGACGCTCCAGGGAGGTGTGAATGAGCAGTTCTTC.